This T cell receptor beta chain came from a study of shared clonotypes between healthy human individuals. Whole-study context: There were three CD4 naive, three CD4 memory, two CD8 naive and one CD8 memory plates per donor. Overall study results and limits: A handful of donors had 5% to 6% of their naive CD4 clonotypes in common.

Naive CD8 cells lacked CD45RO and underwent positive selection for CCR7, leaving out terminally differentiated effector memory CD45RA+ cells. A note on this clone: Its antigen is as yet unknown.

V lost 1 base to trimming and J lost 1 base, with 21 bases between them. CDR1 and CDR2 from the germline V gene are LGHNA and YSLEER. The CDR3 has 19 amino acids. Repertoires were generated with immunoSEQ multiplex PCR, while TCRdb's copy carries only in-frame clones and drops some. The sample shows some 2 million clones, about 95% of them seen only once. The sequence came from a man in his late teens or twenties in good health. V and J are TRBV4-3 and TRBJ2-3; D perhaps matches TRBD1 (6 bases). Sequenced: naive CD8+ T cells sorted from blood. CDR3 residues: CASSQATTGPPTGTDTQYF. The CDR3 coding sequence is TGCGCCAGCAGCCAAGCGACCACAGGGCCCCCGACAGGCACAGATACGCAGTATTTT.